The 3 T cell receptor beta chains listed next were all sequenced from one sample in a study of cytotoxic CD8 clonotypes in ibrutinib-treated CLL. TCRdb's copy holds only in-frame clones and misses some; the assay was immunoSEQ multiplex PCR. Here the sample spans some 200,000 clones, roughly three quarters being singletons. The sample was PBMCs, taken after 12 months of ibrutinib treatment. The source of these receptors is a human donor with chronic lymphocytic leukemia.

V and J are TRBV19 and TRBJ1-6; D gene uncertain. The CDR3 contains 16 residues. Germline assignment: CDR1 LNHDA and CDR2 SQIVND (reference sequence). The V end was cut by 3 bases, the J end by 0 bases, with 9 bases between. CDR3 loop: CASSIFQSSYNSPLHF. The CDR3 nucleotides are TGTGCCAGTAGTATTTTTCAGAGCTCCTATAATTCACCCCTCCACTTT.

The chain has TRBV5-6 and TRBJ2-2; no firm D call. This CDR3 region has 13 residues. V was shortened by 0 bases and J by 2 bases, with 2 bases between the two germline ends. Germline CDR1 SGHDT, CDR2 YYEEEE. The CDR3 is CASSLGNTGELFF. The CDR3 bases are TGTGCCAGCAGCTTGGGCAACACCGGGGAGCTGTTTTTT.

The V call is TRBV29-1, the J call TRBJ1-6; 8 bases align to TRBD1. The V gene's germline CDR1 is SQVTM and CDR2 ANQGSEA. The length of the CDR3 is 13 residues. J lost 7 bases, V lost 6 bases, and 5 bases had no gene match. The CDR3 loop reads CSVRTGSNSPLHF. For the CDR3, the DNA is TGCAGCGTGCGGACAGGGAGCAATTCACCCCTCCACTTT.